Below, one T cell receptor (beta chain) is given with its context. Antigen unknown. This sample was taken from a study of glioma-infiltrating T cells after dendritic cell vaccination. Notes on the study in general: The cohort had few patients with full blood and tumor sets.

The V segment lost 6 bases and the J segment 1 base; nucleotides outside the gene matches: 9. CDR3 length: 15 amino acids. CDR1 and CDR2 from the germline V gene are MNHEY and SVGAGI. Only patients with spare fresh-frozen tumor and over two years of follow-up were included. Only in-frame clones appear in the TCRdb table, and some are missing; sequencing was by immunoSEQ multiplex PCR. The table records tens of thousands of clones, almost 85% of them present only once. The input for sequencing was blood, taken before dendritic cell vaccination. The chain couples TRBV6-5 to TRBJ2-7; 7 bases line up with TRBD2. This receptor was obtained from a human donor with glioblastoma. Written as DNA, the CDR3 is TGTGCCAGCAGCAAGGTCGGGGGGAGATCCTACGAGCAGTACTTC. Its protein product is CASSKVGGRSYEQYF.